The present entry profiles one T cell receptor (beta chain) with its context. What it binds is unknown. This sample is drawn from a study of cytomegalovirus exposure and HLA in healthy donors. Study context: A subsequent analysis stated that the approximately 120 validation repertoires were run on the same platform as the 550 to 750 first-cohort repertoires. General study points: Three chains tied to CMV proved CMV antigen-specific in vitro. Rarity characterized most TCR sequences, yet some public TCRs appeared in many donors.

Assay: immunoSEQ multiplex PCR; the TCRdb copy retains only in-frame clones and omits some. The data show 170,000 or so clones, with more than 65% seen just once and around 2.8% held by the top ten. The receptor was derived from a woman aged 18-30 years in good health and CMV-seropositive. The specimen sequenced was PBMCs.

Here the CDR3 reads CASSKRQGADEQYF. The CDR3 nucleotides read TGTGCCAGCAGCAAACGACAGGGAGCCGACGAGCAGTACTTC. The rearrangement uses TRBV11-3 and TRBJ2-7; 7 bases align to TRBD1. Looked up from germline, CDR1 is SGHNT and CDR2 is YENEEA. The CDR3 consists of 14 residues. J gave up 5 bases and V 5 bases, and 9 bases lay outside the gene matches.